This passage covers 23 T cell receptor beta chains from one sample sequenced in a study of immune evolution from preneoplasia to lung adenocarcinoma. Assay: immunoSEQ multiplex PCR; the TCRdb copy retains only in-frame clones and omits some. The sample has 3,500 to 5,000 clones; 60% to 85% are singletons. The source material was FFPE invasive lung adenocarcinoma tissue. All receptors come from a middle-aged person with lung adenocarcinoma. Some clones in this sample may be carry-over from other donors' samples.

V gene TRBV5-6 combines with J gene TRBJ2-1; D not certain. The CDR3 loop spans 15 amino acids. The V and J ends lost 4 bases and 0 bases respectively, with 11 bases between them. Per germline, CDR1 SGHDT and CDR2 YYEEEE. The CDR3 is CASSPTVNSYNEQFF. Here the CDR3 DNA reads TGTGCCAGCAGCCCGACGGTTAACTCCTACAATGAGCAGTTCTTC.

The genes are TRBV6-5 and TRBJ2-3, with D unclear. Germline CDR1 MNHEY, CDR2 SVGAGI. V lost 6 bases to trimming and J lost 6 bases, with 4 bases between them. This CDR3 has 10 amino acids. The DNA for the CDR3 is TGTGCCAGCAGGGGGGATACGCAGTATTTT. Translated: CASRGDTQYF.

The chain uses TRBV2 and TRBJ2-1; 7 bases align to TRBD1. Germline V gene sequence: CDR1 SNHLY, CDR2 FYNNEI. The length of the CDR3 is 14 residues. V was pared by 6 bases and J by 4 bases, with 6 bases of the junction left unmatched. CDR3 nucleotides: TGTGCCAGCAGATCCGGGACAGCTTACAATGAGCAGTTCTTC. It is translated as CASRSGTAYNEQFF.

This chain connects TRBV5-4 to TRBJ2-1; TRBD1 might be the D (5 bases). This CDR3 comprises 16 residues. Germline-derived CDR1 and CDR2 are SGHNT and YYREEE (reference sequence). Trimming took off 0 bases at V and 7 bases at J, with 17 bases between the two ends. The CDR3 region has the DNA TGTGCCAGCAGCTTGGATTTGGCAGGGCGCGCGAATGAGCAGTTCTTC. Its translation: CASSLDLAGRANEQFF.

This chain uses TRBV5-1 with TRBJ1-1, with D perhaps matching TRBD1 (5 bases). The germline gives CDR1 SGHRS, CDR2 YFSETQ. V lost 2 bases to trimming and J lost 1 base, with 12 bases between them. This CDR3 is 15 amino acids long. The CDR3 loop is CASSLNNDRNTEAFF. CDR3 DNA sequence: TGCGCCAGCAGCTTAAACAATGACAGGAACACTGAAGCTTTCTTT.

CDR3 residues: CASSYPEVWSSYEQYF. The CDR3 nucleotides read TGTGCCAGCAGTTACCCTGAGGTCTGGAGCTCCTACGAGCAGTACTTC. This chain links TRBV6-6 with TRBJ2-7; no firm D call. This CDR3 region has 16 residues. Trimming took 2 bases from V and 0 from J, leaving 14 bases between them. CDR1 MNHNY and CDR2 SVGAGI come from the germline V gene (reference sequence).

This clone appeared a few times. The chain combines TRBV30 with TRBJ1-5, with TRBD1 matching over 7 bases. Trimming cost V 1 base and J 4 bases; bases outside gene matches: 4. This CDR3 has 14 residues. The germline gives CDR1 GTSNPN, CDR2 SVGIG (reference sequence). CDR3 sequence: CAWSGTGPNQPQHF. CDR3 DNA sequence: TGTGCCTGGAGTGGGACAGGCCCTAATCAGCCCCAGCATTTT. The full variable domain, completed using reference TRBV30 and TRBJ1-5, is SQTIHQWPATLVQPVGSPLSLECTVEGTSNPNLYWYRQAAGRGLQLLFYSVGIGQISSEVPQNLSASRPQDRQFILSSKKLLLSDSGFYLCAWSGTGPNQPQHFGDGTRLSIL.

The gene calls are TRBV5-1 and TRBJ2-3; 9 positions agree with TRBD2. In germline, CDR1 is SGHRS, CDR2 YFSETQ. Trimming removed 5 bases from V and 5 bases from J; junction bases left unmatched: 9. The CDR3 has 15 residues. CDR3 sequence reads: CASSTTSLAGDTQYF. The CDR3, as DNA: TGCGCCAGCAGTACGACTTCACTAGCGGGAGATACGCAGTATTTT.

The V and J genes are TRBV7-2 and TRBJ1-2; D may be TRBD1 (5 bases). Germline V CDR1 and CDR2: SGHTA, FQGNSA. V lost 1 base, J lost 2 bases, and 8 bases lay in between. The CDR3 spans 14 residues. DNA for the CDR3: TGTGCCAGCAGCTTAGTCGGGGGAAACTATGGCTACACCTTC. It encodes CASSLVGGNYGYTF.

The J gene is TRBJ1-2, the V gene TRBV6-5; D call uncertain. The CDR3 spans 16 residues. V lost 0 bases, J lost 5 bases, and 16 bases lay in between. CDR1 and CDR2 (germline): MNHEY, SVGAGI. CDR3 loop: CASSYSSVDRPYGYTF. CDR3 nucleotides: TGTGCCAGCAGTTACTCGAGTGTAGATAGGCCTTATGGCTACACCTTC.

This clone appeared a few times. DNA for the CDR3: TGCGCCAGCAGTCACCAATTGACCTCTGGAAACACCATATATTTT. This encodes CASSHQLTSGNTIYF. This chain joins TRBV23-1 and TRBJ1-3; D gene ambiguous. TRBV23-1 is designated an ORF whose function remains uncertain. The CDR3 contains 15 residues. V was trimmed by 3 bases and J by 0 bases, leaving 9 bases between them.

J is TRBJ2-5 and V is TRBV7-3; the D is unclear. CDR3 length: 12 amino acids. Deletions cut 8 bases from V and 2 bases from J, with 9 bases between. CDR1 and CDR2 from the germline V gene are SGHTA and FQGTGA. Here the CDR3 DNA reads TGTGCCAGCCCGGCGCGGCAAGAGACCCAGTACTTC. Translating it yields CASPARQETQYF.

This clone was recorded only once. CDR3 residues: CASSTQGGPNEKLFF. DNA of the CDR3: TGTGCCAGCAGCACACAGGGGGGGCCTAATGAAAAACTGTTTTTT. The chain links TRBV9 to TRBJ1-4; 8 bases agree with TRBD1. The CDR3 has 15 amino acids. CDR1 is SGDLS, CDR2 YYNGEE, per germline. After removal of 4 bases from V and 3 bases from J, the junction contained 5 bases not matched to a gene.

The chain links TRBV12-5 to TRBJ1-3; D call uncertain. The CDR3 length is 14 residues. CDR1 is LGHNT and CDR2 is FRNRAP in the germline V gene. Deletions cut 1 base from V and 0 bases from J, with 4 bases between. The CDR3 DNA sequence: TGTGCTAGTGGTTTGGGTACCTCTGGAAACACCATATATTTT. Protein product: CASGLGTSGNTIYF.

V is TRBV11-3 and J is TRBJ2-1; D is unresolved. From germline, CDR1 is SGHNT and CDR2 YENEEA. This CDR3 comprises 15 residues. V shed 1 base and J shed 4 bases, with 11 bases lying between them. CDR3 sequence: CASSLGKPGYNEQFF. CDR3 in DNA: TGTGCCAGCAGCTTAGGCAAGCCCGGTTACAATGAGCAGTTCTTC. The whole variable domain, filled in from reference TRBV11-3 and TRBJ2-1, reads EAGVVQSPRYKIIEKKQPVAFWCNPISGHNTLYWYLQNLGQGPELLIRYENEEAVDDSQLPKDRFSAERLKGVDSTLKIQPAELGDSAVYLCASSLGKPGYNEQFFGPGTRLTVL.

The chain recombines TRBV6-1 with TRBJ1-2; D gene ambiguous. V lost 6 bases and J lost 7, with 15 bases in between. From germline, CDR1 is MNHNS and CDR2 SASEGT. This CDR3 is built from 13 residues. This chain's CDR3 is CASSEESRRGYTF. CDR3 bases: TGTGCCAGCAGCGAGGAGTCTCGGCGTGGCTACACCTTC.

This chain uses TRBV18 with TRBJ2-4; D remains unclear. Germline CDR1 and CDR2: KGHSH and LQKENI. Trimming pared 4 bases from V and 4 bases from J, leaving 8 bases between. CDR3 length: 13 residues. The CDR3 reads CASSLDPKNIQYF. The DNA of the CDR3 is TGTGCCAGCTCACTAGACCCGAAAAACATTCAGTACTTC.

The chain carries TRBV5-1 and TRBJ1-6; 9 nucleotides line up with TRBD1. This CDR3 comprises 13 residues. The germline V gene has CDR1 SGHRS and CDR2 YFSETQ. The V and J ends lost 8 bases and 9 bases, in that order; junction bases with no gene match: 6. CDR3 DNA sequence: TGCGCCAGTCGGACAGGGGATACTTCACCCCTCCACTTT. Translating it yields CASRTGDTSPLHF.

This chain uses TRBV5-1 with TRBJ1-4; 9 positions match TRBD1. Germline CDR1 SGHRS, CDR2 YFSETQ. The V and J ends lost 5 bases and 7 bases, in that order; junction bases with no gene match: 6. The CDR3 consists of 14 residues. CDR3 sequence: CASRFGTGLEKLFF. The CDR3 nucleotides read TGCGCCAGCAGGTTTGGGACAGGGCTTGAAAAACTGTTTTTT.

This clone appeared a single time. The chain uses TRBV9 and TRBJ2-7; 13 bases agree with TRBD2. V lost 3 bases to trimming and J lost 0 bases; unmatched junction nucleotides: 9. The length of the CDR3 is 18 residues. Germline V CDR1 and CDR2: SGDLS, YYNGEE. The CDR3 DNA reads as TGTGCCAGCAGCGAAGGACTAGCGGGAGCCCCAAACTCCTACGAGCAGTACTTC. Its protein product is CASSEGLAGAPNSYEQYF. The full variable domain, in which reference TRBV9 and TRBJ2-7 provide the parts outside the CDR3, is DSGVTQTPKHLITATGQRVTLRCSPRSGDLSVYWYQQSLDQGLQFLIQYYNGEERAKGNILERFSAQQFPDLHSELNLSSLELGDSALYFCASSEGLAGAPNSYEQYFGPGTRLTVT.

The J gene is TRBJ1-2, the V gene TRBV14; D uncertain. The CDR3 covers 15 residues. V was cut by 2 bases and J by 7 bases, with 17 bases left in between. Germline CDR1 and CDR2: SGHDN and FVKESK. The CDR3: CASSQTQPSGSGYTF. The CDR3 DNA is TGTGCCAGCAGCCAAACTCAACCGTCGGGCTCTGGCTACACCTTC.

The chain carries TRBV5-6 and TRBJ2-1; 7 bases fit TRBD2. J was trimmed by 6 bases and V by 4 bases; bases with no gene match: 10. The CDR3 has 15 amino acids. Germline-derived CDR1 and CDR2 are SGHDT and YYEEEE. CDR3 sequence (DNA): TGTGCCAGCAGCGGCGGACTAGGGCCGGCCAATGAGCAGTTCTTC. Protein sequence: CASSGGLGPANEQFF.

This sequence joins TRBV6-5 and TRBJ1-2, with D unresolved. Germline CDR1 and CDR2: MNHEY and SVGAGI. The CDR3 has 14 amino acids. The germline V and J ends were trimmed by 2 bases and 8 bases, with 15 bases remaining between them. CDR3 in DNA: TGTGCCAGCAGTTACACTACCGTCCCGGAAGGCTACACCTTC. Its protein is CASSYTTVPEGYTF.